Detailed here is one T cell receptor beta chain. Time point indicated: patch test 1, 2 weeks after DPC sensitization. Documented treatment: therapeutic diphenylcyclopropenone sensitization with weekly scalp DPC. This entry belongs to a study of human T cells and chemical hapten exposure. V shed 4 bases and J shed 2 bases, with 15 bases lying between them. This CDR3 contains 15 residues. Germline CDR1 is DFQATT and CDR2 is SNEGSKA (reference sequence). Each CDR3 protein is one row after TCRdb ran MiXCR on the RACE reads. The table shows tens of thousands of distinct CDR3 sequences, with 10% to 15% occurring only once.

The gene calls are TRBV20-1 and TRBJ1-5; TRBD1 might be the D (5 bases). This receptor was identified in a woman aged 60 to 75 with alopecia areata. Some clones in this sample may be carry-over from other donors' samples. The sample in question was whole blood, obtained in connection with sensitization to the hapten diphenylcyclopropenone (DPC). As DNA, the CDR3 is TGCAGTGCTACCCAGGGCCTTTGGGGCAATCAGCCCCAGCATTTT. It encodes CSATQGLWGNQPQHF.